This T cell receptor beta chain was sequenced in a study of blood T cells in healthy people across ages. Study-level background: Per every two T cells, about one barcoded beta molecule was captured by template switching. The study's findings and limits: The study could not conclusively compare naive and antigen-experienced cells, given its unsorted PBMCs.

There are a few counts of this clonotype. Its antigen is unknown. PCR was performed a second time for 7 to 11 cycles using a sample-barcoded 5' primer and a J-beta primer mix. Sequencing of every sample gave 2.5 million or more CDR3-containing paired-end reads. TCRdb reprocessed the 5' RACE reads via MiXCR and lists one record per CDR3 protein. The table lists 550,000 to 700,000 distinct CDR3 sequences, approximately 25% of them singletons. Trimming shortened V by 2 bases and J by 7 bases, and 15 bases separated the two germline ends. The CDR3 is 14 amino acids. Germline V lookup: CDR1 SGHTA, CDR2 FQGNSA.

This chain uses TRBV7-2 with TRBJ2-7, with D possibly TRBD1 on 5 matching bases. The sequence was collected from a woman aged 65 to 85 in good health. The sequenced sample was blood. The CDR3 DNA reads as TGTGCCAGCAGCTTACGGCAGGGTCCAAATGAGCAGTACTTC. Translating gives CASSLRQGPNEQYF. Filled out from reference TRBV7-2 and TRBJ2-7, the complete variable domain reads GAGVSQSPSNKVTEKGKDVELRCDPISGHTALYWYRQSLGQGLEFLIYFQGNSAPDKSGLPSDRFSAERTGGSVSTLTIQRTQQEDSAVYLCASSLRQGPNEQYFGPGTRLTVT.